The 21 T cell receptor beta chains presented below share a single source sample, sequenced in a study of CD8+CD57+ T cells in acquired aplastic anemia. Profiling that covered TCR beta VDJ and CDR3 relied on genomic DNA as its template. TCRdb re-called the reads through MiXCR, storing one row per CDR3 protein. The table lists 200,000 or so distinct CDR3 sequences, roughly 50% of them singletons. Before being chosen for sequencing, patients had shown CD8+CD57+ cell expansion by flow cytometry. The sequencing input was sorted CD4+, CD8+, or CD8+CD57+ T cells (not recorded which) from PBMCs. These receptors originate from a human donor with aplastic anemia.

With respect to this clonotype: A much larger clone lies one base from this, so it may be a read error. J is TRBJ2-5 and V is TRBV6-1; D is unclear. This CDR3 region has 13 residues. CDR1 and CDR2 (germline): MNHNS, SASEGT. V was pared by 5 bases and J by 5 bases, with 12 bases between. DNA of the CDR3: TGTGCCAGCAGTCCCCATCGGTTCGAGACCCAGTACTTC. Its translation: CASSPHRFETQYF.

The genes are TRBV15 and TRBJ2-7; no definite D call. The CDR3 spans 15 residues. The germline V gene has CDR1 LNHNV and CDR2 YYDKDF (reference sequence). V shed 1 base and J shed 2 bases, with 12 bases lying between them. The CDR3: CATSRALAATYEQYV. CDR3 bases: TGTGCCACCAGCAGAGCCTTGGCAGCTACCTACGAGCAGTACGTC.

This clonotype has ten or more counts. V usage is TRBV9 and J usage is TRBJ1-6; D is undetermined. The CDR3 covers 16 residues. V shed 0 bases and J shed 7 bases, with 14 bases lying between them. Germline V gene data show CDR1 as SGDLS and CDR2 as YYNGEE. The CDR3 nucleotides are TGTGCCAGCAGCGTAGGGGTGGGAAAAGGGAATTCACCCCTCCACTTT. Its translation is CASSVGVGKGNSPLHF. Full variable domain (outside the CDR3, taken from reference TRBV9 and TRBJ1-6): DSGVTQTPKHLITATGQRVTLRCSPRSGDLSVYWYQQSLDQGLQFLIQYYNGEERAKGNILERFSAQQFPDLHSELNLSSLELGDSALYFCASSVGVGKGNSPLHFGNGTRLTVT.

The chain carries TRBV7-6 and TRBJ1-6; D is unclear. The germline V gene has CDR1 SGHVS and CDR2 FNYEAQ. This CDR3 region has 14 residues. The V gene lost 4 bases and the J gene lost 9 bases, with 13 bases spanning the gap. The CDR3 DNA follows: TGTGCCAGCAGCTGGTCAGTGGATGCTTCACCCCTCCACTTT. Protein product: CASSWSVDASPLHF.

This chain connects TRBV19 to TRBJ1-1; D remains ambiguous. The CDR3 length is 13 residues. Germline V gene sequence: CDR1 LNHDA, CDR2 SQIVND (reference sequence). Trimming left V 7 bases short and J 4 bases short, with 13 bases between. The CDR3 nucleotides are TGTGCCAGTATGCCGGGGTTAGGCACTGAAGCTTTCTTT. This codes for CASMPGLGTEAFF.

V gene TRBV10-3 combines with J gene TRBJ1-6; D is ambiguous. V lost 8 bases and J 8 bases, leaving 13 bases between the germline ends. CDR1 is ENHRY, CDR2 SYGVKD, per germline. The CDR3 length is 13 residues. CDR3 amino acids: CAISASGDSPLHF. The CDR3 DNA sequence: TGTGCCATCTCGGCTTCTGGGGATTCACCCCTCCACTTT.

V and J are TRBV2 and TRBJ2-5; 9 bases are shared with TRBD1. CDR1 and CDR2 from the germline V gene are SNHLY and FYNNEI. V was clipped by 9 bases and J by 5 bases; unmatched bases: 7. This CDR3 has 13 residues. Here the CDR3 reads CASTGQGGETQYF. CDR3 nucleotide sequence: TGTGCCAGTACGGGACAGGGCGGCGAGACCCAGTACTTC.

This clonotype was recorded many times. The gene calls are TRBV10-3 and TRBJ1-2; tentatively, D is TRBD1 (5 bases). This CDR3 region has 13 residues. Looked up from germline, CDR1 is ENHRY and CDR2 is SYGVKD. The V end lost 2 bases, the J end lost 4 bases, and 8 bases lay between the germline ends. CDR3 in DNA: TGTGCCATCAGTGAGGGGACGGCCTATGGCTACACCTTC. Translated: CAISEGTAYGYTF.

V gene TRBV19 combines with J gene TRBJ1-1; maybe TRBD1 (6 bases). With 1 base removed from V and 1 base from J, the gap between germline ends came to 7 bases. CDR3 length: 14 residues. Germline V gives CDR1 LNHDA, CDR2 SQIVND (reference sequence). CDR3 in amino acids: CASSIGQENTEAFF. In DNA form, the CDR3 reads TGTGCCAGTAGTATAGGACAGGAGAACACTGAAGCTTTCTTT.

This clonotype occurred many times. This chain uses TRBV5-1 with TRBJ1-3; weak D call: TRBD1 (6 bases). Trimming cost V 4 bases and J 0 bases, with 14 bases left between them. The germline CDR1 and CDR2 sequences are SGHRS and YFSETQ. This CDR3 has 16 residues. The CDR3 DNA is TGCGCCAGCAGCCCGGACAGCATGAGCTCTGGAAACACCATATATTTT. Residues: CASSPDSMSSGNTIYF.

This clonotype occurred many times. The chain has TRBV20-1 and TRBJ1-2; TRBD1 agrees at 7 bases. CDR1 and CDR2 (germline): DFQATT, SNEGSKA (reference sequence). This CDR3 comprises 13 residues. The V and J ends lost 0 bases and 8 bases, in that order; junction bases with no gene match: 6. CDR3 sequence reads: CSARDTTGWGYTF. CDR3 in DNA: TGCAGTGCTAGAGATACGACAGGGTGGGGCTACACCTTC.

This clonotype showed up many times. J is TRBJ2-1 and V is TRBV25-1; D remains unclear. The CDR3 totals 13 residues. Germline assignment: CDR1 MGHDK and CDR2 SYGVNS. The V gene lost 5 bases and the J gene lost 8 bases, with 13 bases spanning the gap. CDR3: CASSQGPRDEQFF. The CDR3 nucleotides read TGTGCCAGCAGTCAAGGGCCCCGCGATGAGCAGTTCTTC.

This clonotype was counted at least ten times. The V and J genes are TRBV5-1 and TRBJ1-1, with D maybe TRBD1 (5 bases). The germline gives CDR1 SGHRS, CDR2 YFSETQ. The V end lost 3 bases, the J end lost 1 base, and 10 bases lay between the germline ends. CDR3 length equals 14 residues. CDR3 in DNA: TGCGCCAGCAGCTGGTCGGGGACGAACACTGAAGCTTTCTTT. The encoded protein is CASSWSGTNTEAFF.

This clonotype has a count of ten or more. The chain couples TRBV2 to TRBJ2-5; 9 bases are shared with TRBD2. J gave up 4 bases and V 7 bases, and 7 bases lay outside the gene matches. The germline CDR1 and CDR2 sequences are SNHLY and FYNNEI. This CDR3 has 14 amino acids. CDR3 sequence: CASKERLAVETQYF. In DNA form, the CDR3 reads TGTGCCAGCAAGGAGAGACTAGCGGTAGAGACCCAGTACTTC.

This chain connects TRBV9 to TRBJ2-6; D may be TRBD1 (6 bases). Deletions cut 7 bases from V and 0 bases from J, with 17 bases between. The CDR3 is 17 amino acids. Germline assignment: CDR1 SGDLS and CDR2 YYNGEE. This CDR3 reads CASSPPTGSSGANVLTF. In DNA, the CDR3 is TGTGCCAGCTCACCACCGACAGGCTCCTCTGGGGCCAACGTCCTGACTTTC.

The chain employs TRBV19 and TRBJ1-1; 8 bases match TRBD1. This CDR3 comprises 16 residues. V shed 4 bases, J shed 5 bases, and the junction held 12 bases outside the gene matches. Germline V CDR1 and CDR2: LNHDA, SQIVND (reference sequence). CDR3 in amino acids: CASSTGQVTRRTEAFF. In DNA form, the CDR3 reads TGTGCCAGTAGTACGGGACAGGTGACCCGGAGGACTGAAGCTTTCTTT. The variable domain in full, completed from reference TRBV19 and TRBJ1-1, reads DGGITQSPKYLFRKEGQNVTLSCEQNLNHDAMYWYRQDPGQGLRLIYYSQIVNDFQKGDIAEGYSVSREKKESFPLTVTSAQKNPTAFYLCASSTGQVTRRTEAFFGQGTRLTVV.

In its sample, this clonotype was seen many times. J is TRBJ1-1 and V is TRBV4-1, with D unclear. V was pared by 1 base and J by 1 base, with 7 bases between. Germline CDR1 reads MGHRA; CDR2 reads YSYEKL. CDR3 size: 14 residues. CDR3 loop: CASSQASGNTEAFF. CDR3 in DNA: TGCGCCAGCAGCCAAGCGTCAGGGAACACTGAAGCTTTCTTT.

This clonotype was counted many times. CDR3 coding DNA: TGCAGTGCTATCTCGGGACGCAGCTCTGGAAACACCATATATTTT. Encoded protein: CSAISGRSSGNTIYF. The chain couples TRBV20-1 to TRBJ1-3; tentative D call: TRBD1 (5 bases). Germline values: CDR1 DFQATT, CDR2 SNEGSKA (reference sequence). Trimming stripped 4 bases from V and 0 bases from J, with 13 bases between. CDR3 length equals 15 residues.

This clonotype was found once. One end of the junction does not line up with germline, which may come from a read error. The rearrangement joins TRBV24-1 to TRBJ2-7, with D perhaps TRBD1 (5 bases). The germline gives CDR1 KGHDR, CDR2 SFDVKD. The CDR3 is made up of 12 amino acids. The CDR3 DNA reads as TGTGCCAGCAGTTTCGACAGACCCGAGCAGTACTTC. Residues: CASSFDRPEQYF.

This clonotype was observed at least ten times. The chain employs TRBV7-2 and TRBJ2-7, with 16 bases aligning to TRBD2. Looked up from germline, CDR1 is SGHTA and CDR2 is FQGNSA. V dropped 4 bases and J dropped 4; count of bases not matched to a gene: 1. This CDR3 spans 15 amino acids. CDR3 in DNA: TGTGCCAGCAGCTGGGGACTAGCGGGGGGGTACGAGCAGTACTTC. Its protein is CASSWGLAGGYEQYF.

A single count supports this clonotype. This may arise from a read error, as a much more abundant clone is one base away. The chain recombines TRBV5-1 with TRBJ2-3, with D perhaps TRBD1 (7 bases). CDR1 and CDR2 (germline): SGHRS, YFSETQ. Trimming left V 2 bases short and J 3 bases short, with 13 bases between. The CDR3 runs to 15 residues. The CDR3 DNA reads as TGCGCCAGCAGCTTTCAGGGGGGCCAGACAGATACGCAGTATTTT. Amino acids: CASSFQGGQTDTQYF.